This TCR beta chain was profiled in a study of molecular identifiers for immune sequencing clone quantification. Study details: The replicates split RNA from around 20,000 or 100,000 naive CD8 cells five ways and sequenced four.

Sequencing libraries of naive CD8 cells derived from around 20,000 to 990,000 sorted cells with 10%, 30% or 50% RNA. This clonotype is termed medium-sized (0.01 to 0.1%). Antigen: not known. General observations from the study: Among effectors, clones above 20 RNA copies held over 97% of molecules; among naive cells, under 1%. Should identical TCR molecules share a barcode, the sizes of highly expanded clones could be underestimated.

Germline assignment: CDR1 SGHDN and CDR2 FVKESK. V dropped 4 bases and J dropped 5 bases, with 14 bases sitting between them. The CDR3 runs 14 residues. One entry per CDR3 protein results from TCRdb running MiXCR on the PCR reads. The data contain 8,800 or so distinct CDR3 sequences, 15% to 20% of them seen just once; the ten biggest clones take up around 1.3%. This sequence joins TRBV14 and TRBJ2-5; D uncertain. Sequenced sample: naive CD8+ T cells from blood, with Jurkat cell RNA spiked in. Subset noted: FACS-sorted CD8+CD4-CCR7+CD45RA+ naive T cells. The sequence derives from a human donor in good health. Some libraries in this study had Jurkat cell RNA spiked in. CDR3 DNA: TGTGCCAGCAGCCGGTCTGTGTGGCCGGAGACCCAGTACTTC. This translates into CASSRSVWPETQYF.